This TCR beta chain was obtained from a study of breast tumors, draining lymph nodes, adjacent tissues. Notes on the study in general: Luminal-like breast cancer showed significantly higher tumor–nontumor repertoire similarity than basal-like.

One entry per CDR3 protein results from TCRdb running MiXCR on the multiplex PCR reads. The sample includes about 130,000 distinct CDR3 sequences, 20% of them seen just once. This clonotype was found many times. Its target is unknown. Germline CDR1 reads SNHLY; CDR2 reads FYNNEI. The ends were cut back, 7 bases at V and 6 bases at J, with 19 bases in the middle. The CDR3 has 14 amino acids. Breast cancer patients provided tissue from their axillary draining lymph nodes. This chain joins TRBV2 and TRBJ2-7; D may be TRBD1 (6 bases). What was sequenced was axillary lymph node tissue. This sequence was found in a female donor with breast cancer. Some clones in this sample may be carry-over from other donors' samples. CDR3 amino acids: CASIREGQLVEQYF. The CDR3, as DNA: TGTGCCAGCATCAGAGAAGGACAGCTCGTCGAGCAGTACTTC.